The T cell receptor beta chain under discussion was sequenced for a study of T cells in Graves' hyperthyroidism and ophthalmopathy. Hyperthyroidism of Graves' type that showed no ophthalmopathy progression within 18 months was stable. Exclusions: uncontrolled infection, other autoimmune disease, pregnancy, lactation. This sample holds PBMCs from approximately 10 ml fresh peripheral blood. TCR beta CDR3 regions were amplified from RNA. First-round RT-PCR with HTBI primers amplified the TCR CDR3 region. TCRdb ran MiXCR on the multiplex PCR reads and lists one entry per CDR3 protein. The sample includes under 250,000 distinct CDR3 sequences, more than 15% of them seen just once. The junction had 9 bases not matched to a gene; V was cut back by 0 bases and J by 0 bases. CDR1 is MGHRA and CDR2 is YSYEKL in the germline V gene. CDR3 length equals 20 residues.

This sequence joins TRBV4-1 and TRBJ2-4; 12 nucleotides align to TRBD2. What was sequenced was blood. The clonotype comes from a man aged 50 or older with Graves' hyperthyroidism. The CDR3 DNA is TGCGCCAGCAGCCAAGATCCCCCGCTAGCGGGAGGGGTAGCCAAAAACATTCAGTACTTC. This encodes CASSQDPPLAGGVAKNIQYF.